One and the same sample provided the 30 T cell receptor beta chains below, sequenced in a study of blood T cell repertoires in COVID-19. Repertoires were generated with immunoSEQ multiplex PCR, while TCRdb's copy carries only in-frame clones and drops some. The sample carries hundreds of thousands of clones, 80% to 90% recorded once. Sequenced input: PBMCs or T cells enriched from blood (not recorded which). These receptors all come from a young man who had recovered from COVID-19.

The chain combines TRBV7-3 with TRBJ2-1; D is uncertain. This CDR3 comprises 15 residues. V lost 3 bases and J lost 5, with 14 bases in between. The germline V gene has CDR1 SGHTA and CDR2 FQGTGA. CDR3: CASSFLGSPDNEQFF. In nucleotides, the CDR3 is TGTGCCAGCAGCTTTTTGGGCTCGCCTGACAATGAGCAGTTCTTC.

This clone appeared a few times. Other nucleotide sequences in the sample specify the same CDR3. This chain uses TRBV5-1 with TRBJ1-1; D is ambiguous. Trimming stripped 0 bases from V and 0 bases from J, with 3 bases between. In germline, CDR1 is SGHRS, CDR2 YFSETQ. The CDR3 has 13 amino acids. The CDR3 sequence: CASSLAVNTEAFF. The CDR3 DNA reads as TGCGCCAGCAGCTTGGCGGTGAACACTGAAGCTTTCTTT.

The chain employs TRBV28 and TRBJ1-2; 10 bases fit TRBD1. V lost 6 bases, J lost 4 bases, and 5 bases stayed unmatched. The CDR3 loop spans 14 amino acids. The germline CDR1 and CDR2 sequences are MDHEN and SYDVKM. The CDR3 nucleotides read TGTGCCAGCAGAAGGGGACAGGGGAGCTATGGCTACACCTTC. Translating it yields CASRRGQGSYGYTF.

J is TRBJ2-2 and V is TRBV5-4; 12 bases map to TRBD2. V lost 4 bases and J lost 3; bases outside the gene matches: 4. CDR3 length: 16 amino acids. CDR1 is SGHNT and CDR2 is YYREEE in the germline V gene (reference sequence). The DNA for the CDR3 is TGTGCCAGCAGCCCAGGGACTAGCGGGTACACCGGGGAGCTGTTTTTT. This sequence encodes CASSPGTSGYTGELFF.

This chain links TRBV7-9 with TRBJ1-4; D is uncertain. The V and J ends lost 1 base and 5 bases respectively, with 11 bases between them. Per the germline V gene, CDR1 is SEHNR and CDR2 is FQNEAQ (reference sequence). This CDR3 comprises 15 residues. The CDR3 region is CASSLGVEYNEKLFF. CDR3 bases: TGTGCCAGCAGCTTAGGAGTGGAGTACAATGAAAAACTGTTTTTT. The full variable domain, its missing parts supplied by reference TRBV7-9 and TRBJ1-4, is DTGVSQNPRHKITKRGQNVTFRCDPISEHNRLYWYRQTLGQGPEFLTYFQNEAQLEKSRLLSDRFSAERPKGSFSTLEIQRTEQGDSAMYLCASSLGVEYNEKLFFGSGTQLSVL.

The chain employs TRBV28 and TRBJ2-2, with D perhaps TRBD2 (7 bases). The CDR3 runs to 20 residues. The germline gives CDR1 MDHEN, CDR2 SYDVKM. The V gene lost 10 bases and the J gene lost 0 bases, with 30 bases spanning the gap. The CDR3 nucleotides are TGTGCCAACCCCCGGGGGGCTAGGGTAGTGGGAGGGGCGAACACCGGGGAGCTGTTTTTT. It specifies CANPRGARVVGGANTGELFF. Full variable domain (missing parts from reference TRBV28 and TRBJ2-2): DVKVTQSSRYLVKRTGEKVFLECVQDMDHENMFWYRQDPGLGLRLIYFSYDVKMKEKGDIPEGYSVSREKKERFSLILESASTNQTSMYLCANPRGARVVGGANTGELFFGEGSRLTVL.

This chain connects TRBV19 to TRBJ2-3; TRBD1 aligns across 7 bases. Looked up from germline, CDR1 is LNHDA and CDR2 is SQIVND (reference sequence). CDR3 size: 13 residues. The junction had 2 bases not matched to a gene; V was cut back by 4 bases and J by 4 bases. The CDR3 spells CASSTTGPDTQYF. The CDR3 DNA sequence: TGTGCCAGTAGTACGACAGGGCCAGATACGCAGTATTTT.

V usage is TRBV3-1 (or the pseudogene TRBV3-2) and J usage is TRBJ1-1, with 7 bases that match TRBD1. Looked up from germline, CDR1 is LGHDT and CDR2 is YNNKEL (reference sequence). This CDR3 has 14 amino acids. Trimming cost V 7 bases and J 0 bases; bases outside gene matches: 5. CDR3 in amino acids: CASNFRGLNTEAFF. CDR3 coding DNA: TGTGCCAGCAATTTTAGGGGGCTGAACACTGAAGCTTTCTTT.

This CDR3 is CASSSRDRGETQYF. CDR3 DNA: TGTGCCAGCTCAAGCCGGGACAGGGGAGAGACCCAGTACTTC. The chain couples TRBV18 to TRBJ2-5; 10 bases match TRBD1. The CDR3 is 14 residues long. Trimming removed 5 bases from V and 4 bases from J; junction bases left unmatched: 4. Per the germline V gene, CDR1 is KGHSH and CDR2 is LQKENI.

The gene calls are TRBV7-9 and TRBJ1-5, with D uncertain. CDR1 is SEHNR, CDR2 FQNEAQ, per germline (reference sequence). V was shortened by 3 bases and J by 5 bases, with 11 bases between the two germline ends. This CDR3 is 14 amino acids long. Here the CDR3 DNA reads TGTGCCAGCAGCTTCGCAGGCCCGGATCAGCCCCAGCATTTT. Its protein product is CASSFAGPDQPQHF.

The chain recombines TRBV4-1 with TRBJ2-1; D may be TRBD2 (6 bases). The CDR3 spans 16 residues. Per germline, CDR1 MGHRA and CDR2 YSYEKL. Trimming removed 2 bases from V and 0 bases from J, with 11 bases in between. The CDR3 loop is CASSQLASSSYNEQFF. CDR3 DNA sequence: TGCGCCAGCAGCCAACTAGCGTCGAGCTCCTACAATGAGCAGTTCTTC.

This clone appeared a few times. This chain uses TRBV10-3 with TRBJ2-4, with 11 bases identical to TRBD2. This CDR3 comprises 17 residues. From germline, CDR1 is ENHRY and CDR2 SYGVKD. V was pared by 2 bases and J by 3 bases, with 6 bases of the junction left unmatched. CDR3 nucleotide sequence: TGTGCCATCAGTGAGACTAGCGGGAGCGTGGGCAAAAACATTCAGTACTTC. This gives the protein CAISETSGSVGKNIQYF.

The chain joins TRBV6-4 to TRBJ2-1, with a tentative D call TRBD2 (6 bases). This CDR3 contains 15 residues. V lost 4 bases to trimming and J lost 7 bases, with 17 bases between them. Looked up from germline, CDR1 is MRHNA and CDR2 is SNTAGT. This CDR3 is CASSVEGVGVNEQFF. CDR3 coding DNA: TGTGCCAGCAGTGTGGAGGGCGTTGGAGTGAATGAGCAGTTCTTC.

The chain employs TRBV6-5 and TRBJ1-2; D is unresolved. The CDR3 totals 14 residues. Germline CDR1 reads MNHEY; CDR2 reads SVGAGI. V was pared by 7 bases and J by 4 bases, with 16 bases between. The CDR3 spells CASIERAPGYGYTF. CDR3 sequence (DNA): TGTGCCAGCATAGAGAGGGCCCCGGGCTATGGCTACACCTTC.

This clone was seen once. The chain employs TRBV6-2 or TRBV6-3 and TRBJ1-1; D ambiguous. This CDR3 contains 12 residues. Germline V gene data show CDR1 as MNHEY and CDR2 as SVGEGT. With 4 bases removed from V and 0 bases from J, the gap between germline ends came to 3 bases. The CDR3 region has the DNA TGTGCCAGCAGTTTTATGAACACTGAAGCTTTCTTT. This sequence encodes CASSFMNTEAFF.

V and J are TRBV30 and TRBJ2-7; 7 bases line up with TRBD1. V shed 0 bases, J shed 3 bases, and the junction held 2 bases outside the gene matches. CDR1 and CDR2 (germline): GTSNPN, SVGIG (reference sequence). The CDR3 contains 13 residues. The CDR3 nucleotides are TGTGCCTGGAGTGTATCAGGGGGCTACGAGCAGTACTTC. This translates into CAWSVSGGYEQYF. Supplemented by reference TRBV30 and TRBJ2-7, the full variable domain reads SQTIHQWPATLVQPVGSPLSLECTVEGTSNPNLYWYRQAAGRGLQLLFYSVGIGQISSEVPQNLSASRPQDRQFILSSKKLLLSDSGFYLCAWSVSGGYEQYFGPGTRLTVT.

This clone was detected once. V usage is TRBV3-1 (or the pseudogene TRBV3-2) and J usage is TRBJ2-1, with D unresolved. This CDR3 has 15 amino acids. The V gene's germline CDR1 is LGHDT and CDR2 YNNKEL (reference sequence). The V gene lost 0 bases and the J gene lost 3 bases, with 9 bases spanning the gap. CDR3 DNA sequence: TGTGCCAGCAGCCAAGACCCACAGAGCTACAATGAGCAGTTCTTC. Protein product: CASSQDPQSYNEQFF.

The chain is built from TRBV18 and TRBJ1-6; tentative D call: TRBD1 (5 bases). Germline CDR1 KGHSH, CDR2 LQKENI. The CDR3 spans 15 residues. Between the trimmed V and J ends, which lost 3 bases and 7 bases, there was a span of 13 bases. The CDR3 coding sequence is TGTGCCAGCTCACCGGTGGGGGGAGCGAATTCACCCCTCCACTTT. It is translated as CASSPVGGANSPLHF. The full variable domain, rest sourced from reference TRBV18 and TRBJ1-6, is NAGVMQNPRHLVRRRGQEARLRCSPMKGHSHVYWYRQLPEEGLKFMVYLQKENIIDESGMPKERFSAEFPKEGPSILRIQQVVRGDSAAYFCASSPVGGANSPLHFGNGTRLTVT.

The CDR3 coding sequence is TGTGCCAGCAGTTCGGGACTAGCGGGGGACGAGCAGTACTTC. Translation gives CASSSGLAGDEQYF. The chain joins TRBV7-3 to TRBJ2-7, with 14 bases that match TRBD2. The CDR3 is 14 amino acids. Germline V gives CDR1 SGHTA, CDR2 FQGTGA. V shed 6 bases and J 5 bases; nucleotides not matched to a gene: 3.

The V call is TRBV6-5, the J call TRBJ2-7; possibly TRBD2 for D (5 bases). The ends were cut back, 4 bases at V and 0 bases at J, with 10 bases in the middle. Per the germline V gene, CDR1 is MNHEY and CDR2 is SVGAGI. The CDR3 totals 14 residues. CDR3 residues: CASSSGLHSYEQYF. Here the CDR3 DNA reads TGTGCCAGCAGTTCAGGACTTCACTCCTACGAGCAGTACTTC.

CDR3 protein: CASSVGTNTGELFF. The CDR3 DNA sequence: TGTGCCAGCAGCGTAGGGACTAACACCGGGGAGCTGTTTTTT. The gene calls are TRBV9 and TRBJ2-2; D may be TRBD2 (5 bases). Germline V gives CDR1 SGDLS, CDR2 YYNGEE. This CDR3 comprises 14 residues. V shed 0 bases and J shed 2 bases, with 5 bases lying between them.

This chain links TRBV28 with TRBJ2-7; 13 bases line up with TRBD2. CDR3 length: 15 amino acids. Trimming removed 7 bases from V and 2 bases from J; junction bases left unmatched: 5. Germline V gene sequence: CDR1 MDHEN, CDR2 SYDVKM. This CDR3 is CASTLLAGGAYEQYF. The CDR3 coding sequence is TGTGCCAGCACCCTACTAGCGGGAGGGGCCTACGAGCAGTACTTC.

The CDR3 region is CASSPSWGTGAYNEQFF. CDR3 nucleotide sequence: TGTGCCAGCAGTCCCTCGTGGGGGACAGGCGCCTACAATGAGCAGTTCTTC. J is TRBJ2-1 and V is TRBV28; 8 nucleotides align to TRBD1. Trimming removed 5 bases from V and 2 bases from J; junction bases left unmatched: 11. Germline CDR1 reads MDHEN; CDR2 reads SYDVKM. The length of the CDR3 is 17 residues.

The chain uses TRBV27 and TRBJ2-2, with D maybe TRBD1 (7 bases). This CDR3 contains 15 residues. Per the germline V gene, CDR1 is MNHEY and CDR2 is SMNVEV (reference sequence). V was trimmed by 6 bases and J by 2 bases, leaving 13 bases between them. In DNA form, the CDR3 reads TGTGCCAGCAGCCCCAGGGGGGCTAACACCGGGGAGCTGTTTTTT. Its translation: CASSPRGANTGELFF.

The chain employs TRBV4-1 and TRBJ2-7, with D possibly being TRBD2 (6 bases). Trimming stripped 1 base from V and 3 bases from J, with 13 bases between. Per the germline V gene, CDR1 is MGHRA and CDR2 is YSYEKL. This CDR3 comprises 15 residues. The CDR3 loop is CASSQAWGESYEQYF. The CDR3 region has the DNA TGCGCCAGCAGCCAAGCCTGGGGGGAGAGCTACGAGCAGTACTTC.

This clone is a singleton in its sample. The chain links TRBV6-5 to TRBJ2-7; 11 nucleotides line up with TRBD1. V trimming: 6 bases; J trimming: 3 bases; junction bases outside the gene matches: 7. This CDR3 comprises 15 residues. Germline V lookup: CDR1 MNHEY, CDR2 SVGAGI. The CDR3 DNA sequence: TGTGCCAGCAGCCGGACAGGGGGCGCGATCTACGAGCAGTACTTC. Protein product: CASSRTGGAIYEQYF.

This clone was seen more than once but under ten times. The chain couples TRBV19 to TRBJ1-4; 7 bases agree with TRBD1. The CDR3 is 17 residues long. Germline V gene data show CDR1 as LNHDA and CDR2 as SQIVND (reference sequence). V shed 5 bases, J shed 5 bases, and the junction held 14 bases outside the gene matches. The CDR3, as DNA: TGTGCCAGTAGTCCCCCCCCCACAGGGGTGGGGAATGAAAAACTGTTTTTT. This sequence encodes CASSPPPTGVGNEKLFF.

J is TRBJ2-4 and V is TRBV27, with D possibly matching TRBD2 (5 bases). The CDR3 sequence is 17 residues long. The germline gives CDR1 MNHEY, CDR2 SMNVEV (reference sequence). V lost 6 bases, J lost 8 bases, and 26 bases lay in between. DNA for the CDR3: TGTGCCAGCAGATCCCGCCGGGGTCTTAGTATGTTCGACATTCAGTACTTC. As protein: CASRSRRGLSMFDIQYF.

This clone came up once. This rearrangement joins TRBV12-5 to TRBJ2-1; possibly TRBD2 for D (6 bases). This CDR3 spans 16 amino acids. CDR1 LGHNT and CDR2 FRNRAP come from the germline V gene. Trimming pared 0 bases from V and 2 bases from J, leaving 11 bases between. This CDR3 reads CASGLVVGGPYNEQFF. CDR3 DNA sequence: TGTGCTAGTGGTTTGGTAGTCGGGGGTCCCTACAATGAGCAGTTCTTC.

The chain has TRBV27 and TRBJ2-7; TRBD2 aligns across 9 bases. The CDR3 is 14 amino acids. J was trimmed by 4 bases and V by 6 bases; bases with no gene match: 7. Germline assignment: CDR1 MNHEY and CDR2 SMNVEV (reference sequence). The CDR3 sequence: CASSSLAGKYEQYF. CDR3 nucleotide sequence: TGTGCCAGCAGCTCACTAGCGGGCAAGTACGAGCAGTACTTC.